This is a list of T cell receptor beta chains from one sample in a study of blood T cell repertoires in COVID-19. Using immunoSEQ multiplex PCR, the repertoire was profiled, and TCRdb retains in-frame clones only, with some absent. The table includes 150,000 to 200,000 clones, roughly 92% detected once. The sequenced material came from peripheral blood. The receptors originated from a man aged 30-40 years with COVID-19, enrolled during active disease. Each CDR3 is given without its conserved first and last residue.

>TRBV28|TRBJ2-7
ASSSRVPYEQY
>TRBV21-1|TRBJ1-2
ASSKRQGAVDNYGYT
>TRBV5-1|TRBJ1-4
ASRPYQRTEKLF
>TRBV6-6|TRBJ2-5
ASNRGGGETQY
>TRBV19|TRBJ2-3
ASSTGQGGDTQY
>TRBV5-1|TRBJ2-5
ASRGTNQETQY
>TRBV28|TRBJ2-3
ASSLGGGNRDTQY
>TRBV3-1/TRBV3-2|TRBJ2-7
ASSQEPSGYEQY
>TRBV5-1|TRBJ1-2
ASSLQGSYGYT
>TRBV5-1|TRBJ2-5
ASWLAGNQETQY
>TRBV12-5|TRBJ1-2
ASGLRRGYGYT
>TRBV10-3|TRBJ2-7
AIKMGQGYYEQY
>TRBV19|TRBJ1-5
ASSQTGGMGQPQH
>TRBV6-5|TRBJ1-4
ASSAQVSNEKLF
>TRBV11-3|TRBJ2-1
ASSLDTGSEQF
>TRBV18|TRBJ1-1
ASSTDVNTEAF
>TRBV5-5|TRBJ2-5
ASSLSGGETQY
>TRBV3-1/TRBV3-2|TRBJ1-2
ASSQVSGAPYGYT
>TRBV2|TRBJ1-5
ASSGDRGNQPQH
>TRBV24-1|TRBJ2-7
ATSEQGNEQY
>TRBV10-3|TRBJ2-7
AISEEILYEQY
>TRBV5-1|TRBJ1-1
ASRGGQGYTEAF
>TRBV11-1|TRBJ2-1
ASSAGLASYNEQF
>TRBV19|TRBJ1-1
ASSRRQADTEAF
>TRBV7-9|TRBJ1-2
ASSSRQTNYGYT
>TRBV5-5|TRBJ1-6
ASSPLAEIRSYNSPLH
>TRBV30|TRBJ1-5
AWSTGGVQPQH
>TRBV21-1|TRBJ1-2
ASTRPQSDGYT
>TRBV24-1|TRBJ2-1
ATSGGYNEQF
>TRBV5-1|TRBJ2-1
ASSLGQGFNEQF
>TRBV9|TRBJ2-7
ASSEPGQGREQY
>TRBV2|TRBJ2-3
ASRRTGRRGTDTQY
>TRBV2|TRBJ1-5
ASSVSRGHTQPQH
>TRBV6-2/TRBV6-3|TRBJ1-2
ASSQSSRGGYT
>TRBV3-1/TRBV3-2|TRBJ1-5
ASSQDFGRGARQPQH
>TRBV10-2|TRBJ1-5
ASSERGGWQPQH
>TRBV2|TRBJ2-7
ASSELAGGSYEQY
>TRBV6-5|TRBJ1-1
ASGRGTEAF
>TRBV4-2|TRBJ1-1
ASSQEGTGSLVEAF
>TRBV4-1|TRBJ1-1
ASSHGQVKNTEAF
>TRBV4-1|TRBJ1-2
ASSQAPGARYGYT
>TRBV7-9|TRBJ2-1
ASRATYEQF
>TRBV6-1|TRBJ1-2
ASSETASGKRTYGYT
>TRBV5-1|TRBJ1-1
ASSFDRVRMNTEAF
>TRBV10-3|TRBJ1-2
AITLDRESGYT
>TRBV23-1|TRBJ1-5
ASTHQGQYLYSNQPQH
>TRBV21-1|TRBJ1-2
ASTPQGRYGYT
>TRBV5-1|TRBJ2-7
ASSSTTGESSYEQY